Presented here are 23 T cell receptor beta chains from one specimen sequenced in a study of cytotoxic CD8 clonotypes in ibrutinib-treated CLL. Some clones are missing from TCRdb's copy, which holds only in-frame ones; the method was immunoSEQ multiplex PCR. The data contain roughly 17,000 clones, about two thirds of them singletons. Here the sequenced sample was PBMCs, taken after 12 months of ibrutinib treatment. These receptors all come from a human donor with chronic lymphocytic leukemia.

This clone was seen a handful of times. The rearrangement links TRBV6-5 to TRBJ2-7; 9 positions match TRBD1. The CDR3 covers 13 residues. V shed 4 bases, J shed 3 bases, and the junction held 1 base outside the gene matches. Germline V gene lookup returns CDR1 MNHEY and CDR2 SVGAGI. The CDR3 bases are TGTGCCAGCAGTTGGACAGGGGACTACGAGCAGTACTTC. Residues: CASSWTGDYEQYF.

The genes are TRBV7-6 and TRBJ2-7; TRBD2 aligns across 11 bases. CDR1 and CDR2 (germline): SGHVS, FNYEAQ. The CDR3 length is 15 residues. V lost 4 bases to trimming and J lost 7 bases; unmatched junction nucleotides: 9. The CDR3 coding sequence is TGTGCCAGCAGCTATACTAGCGGGGGCGGGATGGAGCAGTACTTC. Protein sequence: CASSYTSGGGMEQYF.

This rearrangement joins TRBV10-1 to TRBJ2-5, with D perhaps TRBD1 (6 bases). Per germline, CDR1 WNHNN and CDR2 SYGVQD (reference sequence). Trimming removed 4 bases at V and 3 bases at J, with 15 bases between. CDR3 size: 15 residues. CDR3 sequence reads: CASSGTVGREETQYF. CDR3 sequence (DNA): TGCGCCAGCAGTGGGACAGTTGGAAGAGAAGAGACCCAGTACTTC.

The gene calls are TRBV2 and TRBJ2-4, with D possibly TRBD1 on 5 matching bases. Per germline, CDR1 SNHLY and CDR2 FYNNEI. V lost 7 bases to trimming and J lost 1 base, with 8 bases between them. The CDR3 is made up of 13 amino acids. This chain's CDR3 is CASNKGAKNIQYF. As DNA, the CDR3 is TGTGCCAGCAACAAGGGGGCCAAAAACATTCAGTACTTC.

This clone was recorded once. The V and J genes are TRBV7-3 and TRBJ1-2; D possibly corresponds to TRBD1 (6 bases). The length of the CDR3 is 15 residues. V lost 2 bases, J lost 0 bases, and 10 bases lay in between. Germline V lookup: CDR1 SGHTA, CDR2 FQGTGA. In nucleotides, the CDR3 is TGTGCCAGCAGCTTAGGGGACAATCCTAACTATGGCTACACCTTC. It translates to CASSLGDNPNYGYTF.

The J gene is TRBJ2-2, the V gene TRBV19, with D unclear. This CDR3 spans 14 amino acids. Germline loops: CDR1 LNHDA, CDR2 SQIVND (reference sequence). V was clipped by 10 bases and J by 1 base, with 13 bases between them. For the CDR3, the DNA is TGTGCCACCTGTTTCACCGGGAACACCGGGGAGCTGTTTTTT. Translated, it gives CATCFTGNTGELFF.

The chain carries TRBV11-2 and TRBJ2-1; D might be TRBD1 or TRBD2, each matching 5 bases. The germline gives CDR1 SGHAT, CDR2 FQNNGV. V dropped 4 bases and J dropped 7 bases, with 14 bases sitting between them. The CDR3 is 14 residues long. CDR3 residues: CASSSAGSGNEQFF. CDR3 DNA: TGTGCCAGCAGCTCCGCAGGGAGTGGAAATGAGCAGTTCTTC.

The CDR3 spells CASSLMAGANEKLFF. CDR3 sequence (DNA): TGCGCCAGCAGCTTGATGGCAGGCGCAAATGAAAAACTGTTTTTT. The V and J genes are TRBV5-1 and TRBJ1-4; D is ambiguous. Trimming removed 1 base from V and 5 bases from J, with 12 bases in between. In germline, CDR1 is SGHRS, CDR2 YFSETQ. CDR3 length: 15 amino acids.

The CDR3 is CASTPGLGVSGANVLTF. CDR3 bases: TGTGCCAGCACCCCGGGACTAGGAGTCTCTGGGGCCAACGTCCTGACTTTC. The chain is built from TRBV2 and TRBJ2-6, with TRBD2 matching 8 bases. The CDR3 has 17 residues. The germline V gene has CDR1 SNHLY and CDR2 FYNNEI. The V and J ends lost 7 bases and 0 bases, in that order; junction bases with no gene match: 8.

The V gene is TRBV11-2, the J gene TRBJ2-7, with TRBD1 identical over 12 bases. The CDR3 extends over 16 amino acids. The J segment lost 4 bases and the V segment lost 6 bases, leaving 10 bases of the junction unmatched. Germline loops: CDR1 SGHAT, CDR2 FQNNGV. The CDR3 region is CASSPIRGQGAYEQYF. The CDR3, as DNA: TGTGCCAGCAGTCCCATCCGGGGACAGGGGGCTTACGAGCAGTACTTC.

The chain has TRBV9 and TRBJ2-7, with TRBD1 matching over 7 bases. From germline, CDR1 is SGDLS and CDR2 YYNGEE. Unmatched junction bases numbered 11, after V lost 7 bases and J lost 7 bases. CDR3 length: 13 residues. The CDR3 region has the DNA TGTGCCAGCGGGACGACAGGGCAATCAGAGCAGTACTTC. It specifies CASGTTGQSEQYF.

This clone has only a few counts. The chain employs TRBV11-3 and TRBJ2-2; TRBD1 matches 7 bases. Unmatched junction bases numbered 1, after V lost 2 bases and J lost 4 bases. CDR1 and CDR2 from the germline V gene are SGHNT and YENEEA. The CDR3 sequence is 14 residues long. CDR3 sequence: CASSLTGATGELFF. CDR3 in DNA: TGTGCCAGCAGCTTAACAGGGGCCACCGGGGAGCTGTTTTTT.

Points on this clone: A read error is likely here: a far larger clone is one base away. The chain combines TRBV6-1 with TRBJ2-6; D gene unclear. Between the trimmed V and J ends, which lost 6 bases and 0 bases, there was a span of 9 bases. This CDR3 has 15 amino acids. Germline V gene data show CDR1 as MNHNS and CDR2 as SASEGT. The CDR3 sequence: CASREFGSGANVLTF. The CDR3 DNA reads TGTGCCAGCAGGGAGTTCGGCTCTGGGGCCAACGTCCTGACTTTC.

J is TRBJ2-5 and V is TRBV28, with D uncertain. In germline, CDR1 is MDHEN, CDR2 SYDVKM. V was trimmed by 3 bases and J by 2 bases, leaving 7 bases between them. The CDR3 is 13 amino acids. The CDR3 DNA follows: TGTGCCAGCAGTTTGCCCAGTCAAGAGACCCAGTACTTC. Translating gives CASSLPSQETQYF.

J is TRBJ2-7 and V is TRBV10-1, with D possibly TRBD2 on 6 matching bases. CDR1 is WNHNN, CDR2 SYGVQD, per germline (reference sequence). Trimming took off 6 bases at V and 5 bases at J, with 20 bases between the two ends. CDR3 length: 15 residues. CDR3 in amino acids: CASRGREVPWDEQYF. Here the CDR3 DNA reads TGCGCCAGCAGGGGCAGGGAGGTTCCCTGGGACGAGCAGTACTTC.

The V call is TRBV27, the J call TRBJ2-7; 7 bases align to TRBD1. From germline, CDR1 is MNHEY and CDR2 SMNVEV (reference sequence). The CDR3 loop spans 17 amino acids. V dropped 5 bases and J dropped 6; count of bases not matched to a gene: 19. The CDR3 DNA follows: TGTGCCAGCAGTCCCTTCCCCCCCGGGACAGTCGCTGGCGAGCAGTACTTC. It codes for CASSPFPPGTVAGEQYF.

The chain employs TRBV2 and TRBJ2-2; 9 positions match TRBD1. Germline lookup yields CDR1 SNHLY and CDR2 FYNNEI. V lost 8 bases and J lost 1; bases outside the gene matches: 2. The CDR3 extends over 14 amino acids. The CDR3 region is CASWGQGNTGELFF. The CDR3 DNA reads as TGTGCCAGCTGGGGACAGGGGAACACCGGGGAGCTGTTTTTT. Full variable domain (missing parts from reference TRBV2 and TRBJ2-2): EPEVTQTPSHQVTQMGQEVILRCVPISNHLYFYWYRQILGQKVEFLVSFYNNEISEKSEIFDDQFSVERPDGSNFTLKIRSTKLEDSAMYFCASWGQGNTGELFFGEGSRLTVL.

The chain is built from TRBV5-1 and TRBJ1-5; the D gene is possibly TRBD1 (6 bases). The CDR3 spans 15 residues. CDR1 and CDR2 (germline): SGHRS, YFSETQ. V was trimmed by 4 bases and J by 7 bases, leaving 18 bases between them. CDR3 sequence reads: CASSPTSGDRQPQHF. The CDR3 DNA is TGCGCCAGCAGCCCAACATCAGGAGACAGGCAGCCCCAGCATTTT.

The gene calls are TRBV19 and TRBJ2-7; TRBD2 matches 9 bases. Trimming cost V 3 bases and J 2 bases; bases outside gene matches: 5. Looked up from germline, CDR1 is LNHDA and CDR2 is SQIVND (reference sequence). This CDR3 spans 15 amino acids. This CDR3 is CASSMTGTSPYEQYF. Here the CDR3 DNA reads TGTGCCAGTAGTATGACCGGGACTAGCCCCTACGAGCAGTACTTC. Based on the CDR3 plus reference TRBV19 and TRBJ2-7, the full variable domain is DGGITQSPKYLFRKEGQNVTLSCEQNLNHDAMYWYRQDPGQGLRLIYYSQIVNDFQKGDIAEGYSVSREKKESFPLTVTSAQKNPTAFYLCASSMTGTSPYEQYFGPGTRLTVT.

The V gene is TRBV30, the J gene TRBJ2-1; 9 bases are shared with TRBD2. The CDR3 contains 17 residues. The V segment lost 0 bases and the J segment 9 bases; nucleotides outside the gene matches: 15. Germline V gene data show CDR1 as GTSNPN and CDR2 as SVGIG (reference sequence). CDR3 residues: CAWSVTPFSGRLREQFF. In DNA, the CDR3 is TGTGCCTGGAGTGTAACCCCTTTTAGCGGGAGATTGCGTGAGCAGTTCTTC.

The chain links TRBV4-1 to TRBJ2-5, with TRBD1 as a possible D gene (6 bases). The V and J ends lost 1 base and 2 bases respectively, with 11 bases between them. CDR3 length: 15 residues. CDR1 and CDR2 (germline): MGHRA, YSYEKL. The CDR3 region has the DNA TGCGCCAGCAGCCAAGTGGCGGACAGACAAGAGACCCAGTACTTC. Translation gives CASSQVADRQETQYF.

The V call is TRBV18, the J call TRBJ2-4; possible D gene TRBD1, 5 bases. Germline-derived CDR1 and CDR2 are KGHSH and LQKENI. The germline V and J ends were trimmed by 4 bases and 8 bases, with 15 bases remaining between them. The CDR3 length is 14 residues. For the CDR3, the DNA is TGTGCCAGCTCACTACTCATTCAGGGTGACATTCAGTACTTC. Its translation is CASSLLIQGDIQYF.

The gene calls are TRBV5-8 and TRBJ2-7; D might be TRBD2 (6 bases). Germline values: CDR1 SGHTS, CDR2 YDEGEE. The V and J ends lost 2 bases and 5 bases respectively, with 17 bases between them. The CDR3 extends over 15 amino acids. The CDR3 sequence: CASSFVRGSRDEQYF. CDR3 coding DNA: TGTGCCAGCAGCTTCGTCCGGGGGTCGCGTGACGAGCAGTACTTC.